The source of this TCR beta chain is a study of cytomegalovirus exposure and HLA in healthy donors. Both 60 Vbeta primers and 13 Jbeta primers went into the PCR. Sequenced by immunoSEQ multiplex PCR; TCRdb stores in-frame clones only, minus some. Altogether 130,000 to 150,000 clones are present, 80% being singletons, with the ten largest covering less than 3.5%. The V gene's germline CDR1 is SGHRS and CDR2 YFSETQ. V shed 2 bases and J 7 bases; nucleotides not matched to a gene: 23. The CDR3 is made up of 19 amino acids. This chain joins TRBV5-1 and TRBJ2-7, with 8 nucleotides matching TRBD1. The sequenced sample was PBMCs. This receptor was obtained from a woman aged 25 to 39 in good health and CMV-seronegative. For the CDR3, the DNA is TGCGCCAGCAGCTTAGACAGGGGTTCGAGCGGGCCGGCCTTATGGGAGCAGTACTTC. It codes for CASSLDRGSSGPALWEQYF. Together with reference TRBV5-1 and TRBJ2-7, the CDR3 gives the full variable domain: KAGVTQTPRYLIKTRGQQVTLSCSPISGHRSVSWYQQTPGQGLQFLFEYFSETQRNKGNFPGRFSGRQFSNSRSEMNVSTLELGDSALYLCASSLDRGSSGPALWEQYFGPGTRLTVT.